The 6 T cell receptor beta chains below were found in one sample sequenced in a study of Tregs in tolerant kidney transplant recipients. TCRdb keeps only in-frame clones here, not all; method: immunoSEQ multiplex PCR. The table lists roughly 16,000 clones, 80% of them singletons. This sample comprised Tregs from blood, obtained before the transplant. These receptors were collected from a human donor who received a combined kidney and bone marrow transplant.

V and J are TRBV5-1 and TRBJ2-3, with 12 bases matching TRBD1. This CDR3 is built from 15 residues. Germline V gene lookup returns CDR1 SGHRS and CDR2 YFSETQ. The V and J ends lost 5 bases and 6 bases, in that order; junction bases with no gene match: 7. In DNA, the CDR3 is TGCGCCAGCAGGTCCGGGACAGGGGGCTCGGATACGCAGTATTTT. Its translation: CASRSGTGGSDTQYF.

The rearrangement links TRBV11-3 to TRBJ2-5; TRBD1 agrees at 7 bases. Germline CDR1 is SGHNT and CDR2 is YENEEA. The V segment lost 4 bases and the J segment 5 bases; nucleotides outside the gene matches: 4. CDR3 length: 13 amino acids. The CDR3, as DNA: TGTGCCAGCAGCTCCCTCAGGGGGGAGACCCAGTACTTC. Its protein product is CASSSLRGETQYF.

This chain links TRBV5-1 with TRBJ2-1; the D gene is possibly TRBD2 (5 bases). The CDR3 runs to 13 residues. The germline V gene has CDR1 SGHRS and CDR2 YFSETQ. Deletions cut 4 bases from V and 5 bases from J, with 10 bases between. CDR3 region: CASSRGVDNEQFF. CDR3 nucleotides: TGCGCCAGCAGCCGGGGAGTCGACAATGAGCAGTTCTTC.

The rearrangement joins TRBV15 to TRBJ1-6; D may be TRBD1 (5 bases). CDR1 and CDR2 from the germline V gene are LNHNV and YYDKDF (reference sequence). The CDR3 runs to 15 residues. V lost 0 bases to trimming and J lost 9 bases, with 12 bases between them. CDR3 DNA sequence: TGTGCCACCAGCAGAGACGTCCGCGACAGTTCACCCCTCCACTTT. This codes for CATSRDVRDSSPLHF.

CDR3 DNA sequence: TGCGCCACCCTGGACAGGACAAGCGAGACCCAGTACTTC. Protein product: CATLDRTSETQYF. The rearrangement joins TRBV10-2 to TRBJ2-5; 7 bases align to TRBD1. Germline CDR1 reads WSHSY; CDR2 reads SAAADI. The CDR3 totals 13 residues. The junction had 10 bases not matched to a gene; V was cut back by 10 bases and J by 5 bases.

The CDR3 loop is CASSQEQASYEQYF. The CDR3 DNA reads TGTGCCAGCAGCCAAGAGCAGGCCTCCTACGAGCAGTACTTC. The chain employs TRBV14 and TRBJ2-7; D is undetermined. This CDR3 comprises 14 residues. Trimming cost V 0 bases and J 0 bases, with 6 bases left between them. The V gene's germline CDR1 is SGHDN and CDR2 FVKESK.